These T cell receptor beta chains were read from a single sample in a study of blood T cell repertoires in COVID-19. Profiling relied on immunoSEQ multiplex PCR, and the TCRdb table lists in-frame clones only, not all of them. The data show 180,000 or so clones, around 88% seen once. The specimen sequenced was PBMCs or T cells enriched from blood (not recorded which). Receptors were obtained from a woman aged 45-59 years in a cohort exposed to, infected with or recovered from COVID-19 (not recorded which). CDR3s include the opening cysteine and the closing phenylalanine or tryptophan. A D gene is named only where the DNA matches it firmly. Clone size appears in some rows only: once, few, many, or a class for an expanded clone.

>TRBJ2-1|-|TRBV28|-
TGTGCCAGCACCCCTGTTGGGGGGGGCTTCTACAATGAGCAGTTCTTC
CASTPVGGGFYNEQFF
>TRBJ2-2|-|TRBV5-6|-
TGTGCCAGCAGCTCCGGGACTGCGAACACCGGGGAGCTGTTTTTT
CASSSGTANTGELFF
>TRBJ2-1|once|TRBV28|-
TGTGCCAGCAGTTTAGGCGTTGGTGCGACGGGGAGGAGAAGTTCCTACAATGAGCAGTTCTTC
CASSLGVGATGRRSSYNEQFF
>TRBJ2-2|once|TRBV4-1|TRBD2
TGCGCCAGCAGCCCTAGACTAGCGGGAGAATCCGGGGAGCTGTTTTTT
CASSPRLAGESGELFF
>TRBJ2-7|-|TRBV18|-
TGTGCCAGCTCACCATCGAGCTACGAGCAGTACTTC
CASSPSSYEQYF
>TRBJ1-5|-|TRBV28|TRBD1
TGTGCCAGCAGTTTATTCAAGGACAGGTCTAATCAGCCCCAGCATTTT
CASSLFKDRSNQPQHF
>TRBJ2-1|few|TRBV27|TRBD2
TGTGCCAGCAGTTTGTATCGGGGGGGAACCTACAATGAGCAGTTCTTC
CASSLYRGGTYNEQFF
>TRBJ1-2|-|TRBV5-4|-
TGTGCCAGCAGCTGGGGGGAAAATAACTATGGCTACACCTTC
CASSWGENNYGYTF
>TRBJ1-6|few|TRBV18|TRBD1
TGTGCCAGCTCACGACGGGACAGCCGTGTTTCACCCCTCCACTTT
CASSRRDSRVSPLHF
>TRBJ2-7|-|TRBV19|-
TGTGCCAGTAGTACCACATGGAGCTCCTACGAGCAGTACTTC
CASSTTWSSYEQYF
>TRBJ2-7|-|TRBV4-3|-
TGCGCCAGCAGCCAAGATCTCACATCGGCTAGCCAAATCTACGAGCAGTACTTC
CASSQDLTSASQIYEQYF
>TRBJ1-1|-|TRBV19|TRBD1
TGTGCCAGTAGAAGGCAGGGGGCCGTTGAAGCTTTCTTT
CASRRQGAVEAFF
>TRBJ2-1|-|TRBV7-8|TRBD1
TGTGCCAGCAGCTTAGCGACAGGGTCCTACAATGAGCAGTTCTTC
CASSLATGSYNEQFF
>TRBJ2-1|-|TRBV19|TRBD2
TGTGCCAGTAGTATCTCCTGGACTAGCATCAATGAGCAGTTCTTC
CASSISWTSINEQFF
>TRBJ1-4|-|TRBV7-9|-
TGTGCCAGCAGCGGCAATTCTAATGAAAAACTGTTTTTT
CASSGNSNEKLFF
>TRBJ2-1|-|TRBV12-3/TRBV12-4|-
TGTGCCAGCAGTTTAACCCCCTCGGGTGAGCAGTTCTTC
CASSLTPSGEQFF
>TRBJ2-5|once|TRBV28|-
TGTGCCAGCAGTTTTCGTGCGACGGGGACCCAGTACTTC
CASSFRATGTQYF
>TRBJ2-2|-|TRBV24-1|TRBD1
TGTGCCACCAGGGGGACAGACGGCACCGGGGAGCTGTTTTTT
CATRGTDGTGELFF
>TRBJ1-2|-|TRBV7-8|TRBD1
TGTGCCAGCAGCTCGGGACAGGGGAACTATGGCTACACCTTC
CASSSGQGNYGYTF
>TRBJ1-2|-|TRBV10-3|-
TGTGCCATCAGTGAGGACACGAACTATGGCTACACCTTC
CAISEDTNYGYTF
>TRBJ1-3|-|TRBV9|-
TGTGCCAGCAGCAGACAGGAATCTGGAAACACCATATATTTT
CASSRQESGNTIYF
>TRBJ1-6|-|TRBV14|-
TGTGCCAGCAGCCAAGTGCCGGGGGGCTCAGATAATTCACCCCTCCACTTT
CASSQVPGGSDNSPLHF
>TRBJ1-5|-|TRBV28|-
TGTGCCAGCAGTTTATATCGGCTCGACAAGAATCAGCCCCAGCATTTT
CASSLYRLDKNQPQHF
>TRBJ2-1|-|TRBV3-1/TRBV3-2|-
TGTGCCAGCAGCCAAGGGAGAGGGTTAGGCAATGAGCAGTTCTTC
CASSQGRGLGNEQFF
>TRBJ1-3|-|TRBV7-8|-
TGTGCCAGCAGCTCCGGACAGATTGGAAACACCATATATTTT
CASSSGQIGNTIYF
>TRBJ2-1|-|TRBV19|-
TGTGCCAGTAGTATAAGCGCAGGGAACCCAAATGGGGTTTACAATGAGCAGTTCTTC
CASSISAGNPNGVYNEQFF
>TRBJ1-6|-|TRBV5-1|TRBD1
TGCGCCAGCAGCTTGACAGGGGAGAATTCACCCCTCCACTTT
CASSLTGENSPLHF
>TRBJ2-2|-|TRBV5-1|TRBD2
TGCGCCAGCAAACCGGGACTAGCGGGAGTCGGGGAGCTGTTTTTT
CASKPGLAGVGELFF
>TRBJ1-1|-|TRBV5-1|-
TGCGCCAGCAGCTTCTACTCTTCGGGGAAGAACACTGAAGCTTTCTTT
CASSFYSSGKNTEAFF
>TRBJ2-3|-|TRBV11-3|-
TGTGCCAGCGGGGCTGATACGCAGTATTTT
CASGADTQYF
>TRBJ1-6|-|TRBV4-2|-
TGTGCCAGCAGCCAAGAAGCGGGGGCTCCTAATTCACCCCTCCACTTT
CASSQEAGAPNSPLHF
>TRBJ1-2|-|TRBV5-6|-
TGTGCCAGCAGCACCACGACAGTCAACTATGGCTACACCTTC
CASSTTTVNYGYTF
>TRBJ1-1|-|TRBV28|-
TGTGCCAGCAGTTTATGGGCAGGGGAGGGAGCTGAAGCTTTCTTT
CASSLWAGEGAEAFF
>TRBJ1-2|-|TRBV6-5|TRBD1
TGTGCCGGAAAGACAGGGGACTATGGCTACACCTTC
CAGKTGDYGYTF
>TRBJ1-2|-|TRBV19|TRBD1
TGTGCCAGTAGTATAGTAGGGACAGGGGCCTATGGCTACACCTTC
CASSIVGTGAYGYTF
>TRBJ2-3|-|TRBV5-4|-
TGTGCCAGCAGCCCCCCCGGGTCTAGCACAGATACGCAGTATTTT
CASSPPGSSTDTQYF
>TRBJ1-1|-|TRBV30|-
TGTGCCTGGAGTGTAAGGGGCAGGGAGAACACTGAAGCTTTCTTT
CAWSVRGRENTEAFF
>TRBJ1-4|-|TRBV25-1|-
TGTGCCAGCAGTGAATTCGGGCAGGGCGCTAATGAAAAACTGTTTTTT
CASSEFGQGANEKLFF
>TRBJ1-1|-|TRBV18|-
TGTGCCAGCACAGGGAACACTGAAGCTTTCTTT
CASTGNTEAFF
>TRBJ1-1|-|TRBV27|-
TGTGCCAGCAGTTTAGAAGCAGGGCCGAACACTGAAGCTTTCTTT
CASSLEAGPNTEAFF